Following are 27 T cell receptor beta chains from one sample sequenced in a study of early T cells in non-severe SARS-CoV-2 infection. TCRdb reprocessed the 5' RACE reads with MiXCR, giving one entry per CDR3 protein. The top ten hold about 25% of the sample, which has 35,000 to 45,000 distinct CDR3 sequences, approximately 6.6% seen once. This sample comprised whole blood, obtained at baseline. The source of these receptors is an adult who was a healthcare worker with PCR-confirmed SARS-CoV-2 infection or an uninfected control (not recorded which).

The chain links TRBV18 to TRBJ2-7, with D hard to call. V lost 4 bases to trimming and J lost 4 bases, with 8 bases between them. The length of the CDR3 is 12 residues. Germline CDR1 KGHSH, CDR2 LQKENI. As DNA, the CDR3 is TGTGCCAGCTCACTAGGATTGTACGAGCAGTACTTC. It encodes CASSLGLYEQYF.

This clonotype was counted at least ten times. The V call is TRBV4-2, the J call TRBJ2-1; no firm D call. Trimming left V 0 bases short and J 8 bases short, with 14 bases between. Germline values: CDR1 LGHNA, CDR2 YNFKEQ. This CDR3 has 15 amino acids. CDR3 sequence: CASSQDDKESDEQFF. The CDR3 region has the DNA TGTGCCAGCAGCCAAGATGATAAGGAGAGCGATGAGCAGTTCTTC.

This clonotype has at least ten counts. This rearrangement joins TRBV19 to TRBJ1-1; 8 nucleotides line up with TRBD1. V gave up 7 bases and J gave up 10 bases; unmatched junction bases: 17. This CDR3 comprises 15 residues. From germline, CDR1 is LNHDA and CDR2 SQIVND (reference sequence). The CDR3 sequence is CASKGTGAAGVRAFF. The CDR3 DNA sequence: TGTGCCAGTAAGGGGACAGGAGCCGCAGGAGTTCGAGCTTTCTTT.

This clonotype was observed a few times. This sequence joins TRBV27 and TRBJ2-2; 7 bases fit TRBD2. The junction had 13 bases not matched to a gene; V was cut back by 5 bases and J by 7 bases. The CDR3 extends over 16 amino acids. From germline, CDR1 is MNHEY and CDR2 SMNVEV (reference sequence). Written as DNA, the CDR3 is TGTGCCAGCAGTATGGGCGGGAGCCGGCGCGGCGGGGAGCTGTTTTTT. It specifies CASSMGGSRRGGELFF.

The chain links TRBV27 to TRBJ1-1, with unresolved D. Trimming left V 2 bases short and J 2 bases short, with 15 bases between. Per the germline V gene, CDR1 is MNHEY and CDR2 is SMNVEV (reference sequence). There are 16 residues in the CDR3. CDR3 sequence: CASSLREGRVNTEAFF. CDR3 DNA sequence: TGTGCCAGCAGTTTACGGGAGGGCAGAGTAAACACTGAAGCTTTCTTT.

This clonotype was seen a handful of times. The chain employs TRBV3-1 and TRBJ2-1, with 11 bases identical to TRBD2. The CDR3 length is 16 residues. Trimming took 1 base from V and 7 from J; bases not matched to a gene: 6. Germline lookup yields CDR1 LGHDT and CDR2 YNNKEL (reference sequence). CDR3 sequence reads: CASSQVTSGGSNEQFF. CDR3 in DNA: TGTGCCAGCAGCCAAGTAACTAGCGGGGGAAGTAATGAGCAGTTCTTC.

This clonotype was counted ten times or more. V gene TRBV20-1 combines with J gene TRBJ1-5; no clear D gene. Germline CDR1 is DFQATT and CDR2 is SNEGSKA (reference sequence). V lost 3 bases, J lost 3 bases, and 9 bases lay in between. The length of the CDR3 is 13 residues. CDR3 sequence reads: CSARETDNQPQHF. The CDR3 region has the DNA TGCAGTGCTAGGGAAACGGACAATCAGCCCCAGCATTTT.

V and J are TRBV5-6 and TRBJ2-2; D remains ambiguous. The V end was cut by 4 bases, the J end by 4 bases, with 14 bases between. The CDR3 extends over 15 amino acids. Germline V gives CDR1 SGHDT, CDR2 YYEEEE. CDR3 protein: CASSPTSAPTGELFF. The CDR3 DNA sequence: TGTGCCAGCAGCCCGACTTCGGCTCCCACCGGGGAGCTGTTTTTT.

Details on this clonotype: The junction shows a germline mismatch at one end, possibly a read error. V is TRBV9 and J is TRBJ1-1; D might be TRBD1 (5 bases). From germline, CDR1 is SGDLS and CDR2 YYNGEE. There are 13 residues in the CDR3. CDR3 protein: CASSVDGGTEVFF. In DNA form, the CDR3 reads TGTGCCAGCAGCGTAGACGGGGGAACTGAAGTTTTCTTT.

At least ten counts were recorded for this clonotype. The chain combines TRBV7-9 with TRBJ2-3; unclear D gene. V dropped 1 base and J dropped 4 bases, with 3 bases sitting between them. Germline CDR1 reads SEHNR; CDR2 reads FQNEAQ (reference sequence). The CDR3 sequence is 12 residues long. CDR3 sequence: CASSLVPDTQYF. CDR3 nucleotides: TGTGCCAGCAGCTTAGTGCCAGATACGCAGTATTTT.

This clonotype was seen ten or more times. The chain couples TRBV5-1 to TRBJ2-6, with D unresolved. The CDR3 has 17 residues. The germline V gene encodes CDR1 SGHRS and CDR2 YFSETQ. The V and J ends lost 0 bases and 0 bases respectively, with 10 bases between them. The CDR3 is CASSLVGTRSGANVLTF. The CDR3 nucleotides are TGCGCCAGCAGCTTGGTTGGCACACGCTCTGGGGCCAACGTCCTGACTTTC.

Many counts were recorded for this clonotype. This rearrangement joins TRBV27 to TRBJ2-7; D ambiguous. Germline CDR1 MNHEY, CDR2 SMNVEV (reference sequence). V was pared by 3 bases and J by 5 bases, with 8 bases between. The CDR3 loop spans 12 amino acids. The CDR3 here is CASSFVGNEQYF. DNA for the CDR3: TGTGCCAGCAGTTTTGTGGGCAACGAGCAGTACTTC.

The chain is built from TRBV7-9 and TRBJ2-5, with D unclear. Trimming removed 0 bases from V and 4 bases from J, with 9 bases in between. The CDR3 is 14 residues long. In germline, CDR1 is SEHNR, CDR2 FQNEAQ (reference sequence). The CDR3 sequence is CASSLALDGETQYF. The CDR3, as DNA: TGTGCCAGCAGCTTAGCTTTGGATGGAGAGACCCAGTACTTC.

This clonotype appeared many times. The rearrangement uses TRBV20-1 and TRBJ1-2; a weak D match, TRBD1 (6 bases). The CDR3 has 13 amino acids. CDR1 is DFQATT, CDR2 SNEGSKA, per germline (reference sequence). Trimming cost V 3 bases and J 2 bases, with 10 bases left between them. The CDR3 coding sequence is TGCAGTGCTAGCTCCGACAGGAACTATGGCTACACCTTC. Its translation: CSASSDRNYGYTF.

This clonotype was seen at least ten times. This chain uses TRBV29-1 with TRBJ2-1; 8 bases align to TRBD2. The CDR3 totals 13 residues. V lost 3 bases, J lost 8 bases, and 6 bases stayed unmatched. Germline V CDR1 and CDR2: SQVTM, ANQGSEA. The CDR3 loop is CSVDFGRAHEQFF. DNA of the CDR3: TGCAGCGTTGATTTCGGGAGGGCCCATGAGCAGTTCTTC.

V and J are TRBV24-1 and TRBJ2-7; D may be TRBD1 or TRBD2 (6 bases each). Germline CDR1 is KGHDR and CDR2 is SFDVKD. V shed 4 bases and J shed 6 bases, with 9 bases lying between them. This CDR3 is 12 amino acids long. CDR3 in amino acids: CATSEGGAEQYF. In DNA, the CDR3 is TGTGCCACCAGTGAGGGGGGCGCCGAGCAGTACTTC.

This clonotype was seen once. The V gene is TRBV6-1, the J gene TRBJ1-1, with TRBD1 as a possible D gene (5 bases). Germline V gene data show CDR1 as MNHNS and CDR2 as SASEGT. CDR3 size: 14 residues. V was clipped by 2 bases and J by 0 bases, with 7 bases between them. The CDR3 nucleotides are TGTGCCAGCAGTGAAAGGGGCTTGAACACTGAAGCTTTCTTT. Translation gives CASSERGLNTEAFF.

The chain uses TRBV7-2 and TRBJ2-6, with 10 bases aligning to TRBD1. Looked up from germline, CDR1 is SGHTA and CDR2 is FQGNSA. V dropped 1 base and J dropped 3; count of bases not matched to a gene: 6. The CDR3 length is 18 residues. CDR3 in amino acids: CASSLEGTGAIGANVLTF. The DNA of the CDR3 is TGTGCCAGCAGCTTAGAAGGGACAGGGGCTATTGGGGCCAACGTCCTGACTTTC.

This clonotype was seen ten or more times. The CDR3 spells CASSRVEQFF. The CDR3 DNA follows: TGTGCCAGCAGTCGGGTTGAGCAGTTCTTC. The chain uses TRBV28 and TRBJ2-1; D remains ambiguous. CDR1 is MDHEN and CDR2 is SYDVKM in the germline V gene. Trimming shortened V by 5 bases and J by 9 bases, and 5 bases separated the two germline ends. The CDR3 contains 10 residues.

This clonotype was seen only a few times. J is TRBJ1-2 and V is TRBV30; no reliable D call. The germline gives CDR1 GTSNPN, CDR2 SVGIG (reference sequence). The CDR3 contains 14 residues. V lost 1 base, J lost 4 bases, and 13 bases lay in between. CDR3 nucleotides: TGTGCCTGGAGTGAGCGACGCTGGTCCTATGGCTACACCTTC. This translates into CAWSERRWSYGYTF.

This clonotype has just a few counts. This sequence joins TRBV9 and TRBJ2-1; D perhaps matches TRBD2 (6 bases). CDR3 length: 17 residues. Looked up from germline, CDR1 is SGDLS and CDR2 is YYNGEE. Trimming cost V 0 bases and J 4 bases, with 17 bases left between them. CDR3 DNA: TGTGCCAGCAGCGTAGGGGTGTGGAGGGGTAAATACAATGAGCAGTTCTTC. Translating gives CASSVGVWRGKYNEQFF.

In its sample, this clonotype was seen many times. The chain joins TRBV4-1 to TRBJ1-4; D remains ambiguous. The CDR3 sequence is 19 residues long. Germline V gene sequence: CDR1 MGHRA, CDR2 YSYEKL. V lost 4 bases and J 0 bases, leaving 21 bases between the germline ends. The CDR3 sequence is CASSRIGRDTFATNEKLFF. For the CDR3, the DNA is TGCGCCAGCAGCCGTATAGGGCGGGATACATTTGCAACTAATGAAAAACTGTTTTTT.

This clonotype came up many times. Germline and junction disagree at one end, which may indicate a read error. The chain couples TRBV7-7 to TRBJ2-1; TRBD2 aligns across 14 bases. CDR1 is SSHAT, CDR2 FNYEAQ, per germline (reference sequence). The CDR3 sequence is 18 residues long. In DNA form, the CDR3 reads TGTGCTAGCAGCCACGGGACTAGCGGGAGCCTCGCCTACAATGAGCAGTTCTTC. It translates to CASSHGTSGSLAYNEQFF. The full variable domain, its missing parts supplied by reference TRBV7-7 and TRBJ2-1, is GAGVSQSPRYKVTKRGQDVTLRCDPISSHATLYWYQQALGQGPEFLTYFNYEAQPDKSGLPSDRFSAERPEGSISTLTIQRTEQRDSAMYRCASSHGTSGSLAYNEQFFGPGTRLTVL.

The chain joins TRBV5-1 to TRBJ2-1; 8 bases fit TRBD2. Germline V gene data show CDR1 as SGHRS and CDR2 as YFSETQ. V shed 1 base, J shed 4 bases, and the junction held 4 bases outside the gene matches. The CDR3 sequence is 15 residues long. CDR3 coding DNA: TGCGCCAGCAGCTTGTCGGCGGGAGGATACAATGAGCAGTTCTTC. As protein: CASSLSAGGYNEQFF.

This clonotype was counted ten times or more. As DNA, the CDR3 is TGCAGTGCTAGCCACACGGCGGGGACTAGCGGAACAGATACGCAGTATTTT. Translating gives CSASHTAGTSGTDTQYF. The chain uses TRBV20-1 and TRBJ2-3; 11 bases line up with TRBD2. The CDR3 is 17 residues long. With 3 bases clipped from V and 3 bases from J, the junction kept 11 bases outside the gene matches. Per germline, CDR1 DFQATT and CDR2 SNEGSKA (reference sequence).

Ten or more counts support this clonotype. This chain connects TRBV29-1 to TRBJ2-2; a possible D gene is TRBD1 (5 bases). The CDR3 length is 13 residues. Germline values: CDR1 SQVTM, CDR2 ANQGSEA. Trimming took off 3 bases at V and 1 base at J, with 6 bases between the two ends. CDR3: CSVDQGNTGELFF. Here the CDR3 DNA reads TGCAGCGTTGATCAGGGGAACACCGGGGAGCTGTTTTTT.

This clonotype was observed a handful of times. The J gene is TRBJ2-1, the V gene TRBV11-2; TRBD2 agrees at 8 bases. Trimming at V came to 6 bases and at J to 4 bases, leaving 5 bases not matched to a gene. Per the germline V gene, CDR1 is SGHAT and CDR2 is FQNNGV. The CDR3 runs to 14 residues. The CDR3 nucleotides read TGTGCCAGCAGTCCTAGCGGGTCGTACAATGAGCAGTTCTTC. It encodes CASSPSGSYNEQFF.